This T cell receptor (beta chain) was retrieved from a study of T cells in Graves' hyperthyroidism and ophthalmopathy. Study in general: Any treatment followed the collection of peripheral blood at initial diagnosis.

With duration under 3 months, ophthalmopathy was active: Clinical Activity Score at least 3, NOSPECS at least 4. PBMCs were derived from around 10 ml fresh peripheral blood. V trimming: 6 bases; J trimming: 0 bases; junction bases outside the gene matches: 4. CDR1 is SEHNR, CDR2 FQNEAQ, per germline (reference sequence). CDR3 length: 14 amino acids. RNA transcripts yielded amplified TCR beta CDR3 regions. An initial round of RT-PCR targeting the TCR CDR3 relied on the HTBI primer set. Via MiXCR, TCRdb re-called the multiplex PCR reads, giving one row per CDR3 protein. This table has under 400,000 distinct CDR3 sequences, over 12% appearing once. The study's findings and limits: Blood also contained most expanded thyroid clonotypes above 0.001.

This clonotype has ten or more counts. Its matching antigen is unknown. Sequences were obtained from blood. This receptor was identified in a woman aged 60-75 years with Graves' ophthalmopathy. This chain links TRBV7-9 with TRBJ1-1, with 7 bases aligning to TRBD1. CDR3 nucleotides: TGTGCCAGCAGTTTGACAGGGTTGAACACTGAAGCTTTCTTT. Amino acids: CASSLTGLNTEAFF. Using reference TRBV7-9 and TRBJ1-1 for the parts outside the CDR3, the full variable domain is DTGVSQNPRHKITKRGQNVTFRCDPISEHNRLYWYRQTLGQGPEFLTYFQNEAQLEKSRLLSDRFSAERPKGSFSTLEIQRTEQGDSAMYLCASSLTGLNTEAFFGQGTRLTVV.